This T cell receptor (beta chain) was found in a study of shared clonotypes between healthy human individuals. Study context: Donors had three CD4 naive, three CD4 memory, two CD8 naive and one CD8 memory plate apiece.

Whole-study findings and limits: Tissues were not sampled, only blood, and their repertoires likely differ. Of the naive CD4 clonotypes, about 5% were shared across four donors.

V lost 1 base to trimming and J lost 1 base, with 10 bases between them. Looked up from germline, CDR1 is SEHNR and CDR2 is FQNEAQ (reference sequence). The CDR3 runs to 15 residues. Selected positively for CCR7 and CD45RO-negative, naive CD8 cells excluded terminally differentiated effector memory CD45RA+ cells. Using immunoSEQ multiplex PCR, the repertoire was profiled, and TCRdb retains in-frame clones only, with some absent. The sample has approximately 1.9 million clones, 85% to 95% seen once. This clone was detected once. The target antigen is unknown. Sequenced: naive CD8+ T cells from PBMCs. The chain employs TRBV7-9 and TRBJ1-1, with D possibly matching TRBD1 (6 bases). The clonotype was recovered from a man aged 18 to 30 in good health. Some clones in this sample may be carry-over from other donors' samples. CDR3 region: CASSLDRVSNTEAFF. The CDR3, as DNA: TGTGCCAGCAGCTTAGACAGGGTTTCGAACACTGAAGCTTTCTTT.